This T cell receptor (beta chain) derives from a study of lymphopenia after photon versus proton radiotherapy. As to this clone: Its target is unknown.

TCRdb keeps only in-frame clones here, not all; method: immunoSEQ multiplex PCR. The sample has more than 80,000 clones; approximately 82% are singletons. Germline lookup yields CDR1 SQVTM and CDR2 ANQGSEA. This CDR3 spans 12 amino acids. V was clipped by 5 bases and J by 1 base, with 8 bases between them. Findings of the study overall: Under photons, naive T cells and diversity fell while effector/memory populations rose. Authors raise, but do not show, better survival with proton therapy. Post-nadir TCR diversity decline inversely tracked overall survival among those who died. Oligoclonal CD8+ Temra expansion after nadir drove photon patients' diversity drop.

This sequence originates from a man aged 55 to 70 with pancreatic cancer. The sample in question was peripheral blood, obtained from a patient treated with proton-based radiotherapy. This chain links TRBV29-1 with TRBJ1-1, with D maybe TRBD1 (6 bases). The CDR3 reads CSVIRGNTEAFF. The CDR3 DNA reads TGCAGCGTTATCAGGGGGAACACTGAAGCTTTCTTT.